Presented here are 5 T cell receptor beta chains from one specimen sequenced in a study of blood T cell repertoires in COVID-19 (dated by TCRdb to the early 2020s). Library prep was done by the immunoSEQ multiplex PCR assay. Imported from immuneACCESS, the table was reduced by TCRdb to in-frame sequences with V and J called. These copies leave out some clones; in studies compared against another copy, an unresolved V gene accounts for under half, and the cause of the remainder is not known. This sample comprises roughly 260,000 clones, around four fifths of them detected only once. The ten most abundant clones make up approximately 4% of the sample. Sequencing was done on a sample of peripheral blood. These receptors were collected from a woman aged 40 to 50 with active or convalescent COVID-19.

The chain employs TRBV4-1 and TRBJ1-5; D is perhaps TRBD1 (6 bases). The CDR3 length is 15 residues. The germline V gene encodes CDR1 MGHRA and CDR2 YSYEKL. The V and J ends lost 2 bases and 4 bases respectively, with 12 bases between them. The CDR3 DNA sequence: TGCGCCAGCAGCCAAACAGGACAGACTAATCAGCCCCAGCATTTT. Its translation: CASSQTGQTNQPQHF.

The chain joins TRBV5-4 to TRBJ1-3, with 7 bases fitting TRBD1. Trimming took 4 bases from V and 4 from J; bases not matched to a gene: 8. Germline V gives CDR1 SGHNT, CDR2 YYREEE (reference sequence). There are 15 residues in the CDR3. DNA of the CDR3: TGTGCCAGCAGCAGCGGACAGGAGGCAGGAAACACCATATATTTT. Residues: CASSSGQEAGNTIYF. Complete variable domain (other parts from reference TRBV5-4 and TRBJ1-3): ETGVTQSPTHLIKTRGQQVTLRCSSQSGHNTVSWYQQALGQGPQFIFQYYREEENGRGNFPPRFSGLQFPNYSSELNVNALELDDSALYLCASSSGQEAGNTIYFGEGSWLTVV.

V is TRBV5-4 and J is TRBJ2-6; 8 nucleotides align to TRBD1. The trim removed 4 bases at V and 0 bases at J, leaving 9 bases unmatched. CDR3 length equals 18 residues. Germline V gives CDR1 SGHNT, CDR2 YYREEE (reference sequence). This CDR3 reads CASSQGQGFFSGANVLTF. The CDR3 DNA reads as TGTGCCAGCAGCCAAGGACAGGGCTTTTTCTCTGGGGCCAACGTCCTGACTTTC.

This chain connects TRBV4-1 to TRBJ1-1, with D perhaps matching TRBD1 (6 bases). The germline V gene encodes CDR1 MGHRA and CDR2 YSYEKL. V lost 8 bases to trimming and J lost 4 bases, with 14 bases between them. The CDR3 is 13 amino acids. CDR3: CASGRGGGTEAFF. The DNA for the CDR3 is TGCGCCAGCGGAAGAGGGGGGGGCACTGAAGCTTTCTTT.

This clone has a handful of counts. V gene TRBV3-1 (or the pseudogene TRBV3-2) combines with J gene TRBJ1-2; TRBD1 is a possible D gene (6 bases). The CDR3 runs 15 residues. Germline V gene sequence: CDR1 LGHDT, CDR2 YNNKEL (reference sequence). V was clipped by 4 bases and J by 5 bases, with 17 bases between them. CDR3 bases: TGTGCCAGCAGCCCGAGGGGGGGCTCTACTTATGGCTACACCTTC. Residues: CASSPRGGSTYGYTF.